Given below is one T cell receptor beta chain in context. Its antigen is not known. From germline, CDR1 is MNHEY and CDR2 SVGAGI. The CDR3 has 11 residues. V dropped 6 bases and J dropped 10 bases, with 7 bases sitting between them. Samples were taken at baseline and on day 1 of cycles 4 and 7. The source of the sample is a study of OX40 agonist ivuxolimab in advanced cancers. Findings and limits, study-wide: CD8+ T cells averaged more expanded clones than CD4+. Partial responders receiving 0.1-3.0 mg/kg showed among the lowest clonal expansion. Some patients without response likewise showed low normalized clonal expansion.

Clones were read by immunoSEQ multiplex PCR, and TCRdb kept only the in-frame ones, dropping some. Of tens of thousands of clones listed, about 90% are singletons. The sequenced sample was CD4+ or CD8+ T cells sorted from blood, obtained in a trial of the OX40 agonist ivuxolimab. This TCR was sampled from an adult with an advanced solid tumor such as melanoma, head and neck, liver or kidney cancer. The J gene is TRBJ1-6, the V gene TRBV6-5, with D uncertain. The CDR3 loop is CASRDASPLHF. The DNA for the CDR3 is TGTGCCAGCAGAGACGCCTCACCCCTCCACTTT.